The 15 T cell receptor beta chains given below trace back to one sample, sequenced in a study of T cell responses to AZD1222 COVID-19 vaccine. Generated by immunoSEQ multiplex PCR, the TCRdb table keeps only in-frame clones and is missing some. In the table there are about 100,000 clones, around 91% of which are singletons. The starting material was peripheral blood, obtained on day 0 of AZD1222 vaccination. These receptors all come from an adult in good health.

V and J are TRBV7-2 and TRBJ1-4; unclear D gene. The germline gives CDR1 SGHTA, CDR2 FQGNSA. CDR3 size: 13 residues. The ends were cut back, 7 bases at V and 7 bases at J, with 13 bases in the middle. The CDR3 sequence: CASNNRTREKLFF. CDR3 DNA: TGTGCCAGCAACAACCGGACCCGTGAAAAACTGTTTTTT.

This chain links TRBV4-2 with TRBJ1-6, with 12 positions matching TRBD1. Germline V gene data show CDR1 as LGHNA and CDR2 as YNFKEQ. The CDR3 runs to 16 residues. With 1 base clipped from V and 12 bases from J, the junction kept 7 bases outside the gene matches. CDR3 in DNA: TGTGCCAGCAGCCAAGGAATGGGGACAGGGGGCCGACCCCTCCACTTT. Translating gives CASSQGMGTGGRPLHF.

A word on this clone: A junction boundary mismatches the germline segment, possibly from a read error. CDR3 sequence reads: CASGYYRGADTQYF. DNA for the CDR3: TGTGCCAGCGGTTATTACAGGGGTGCAGATACGCAGTATTTT. The chain carries TRBV6-2 or TRBV6-3 and TRBJ2-3; 7 bases are a match to TRBD1. The CDR3 contains 14 residues. CDR1 is MNHEY, CDR2 SVGEGT, per germline.

V is TRBV14 and J is TRBJ1-6; no reliable D call. Germline V gene lookup returns CDR1 SGHDN and CDR2 FVKESK. Deletions cut 1 base from V and 10 bases from J, with 11 bases between. The CDR3 covers 14 residues. The CDR3 DNA follows: TGTGCCAGCAGCCAAGGGGGTCTACGGTCACCCCTCCACTTT. Amino acid sequence: CASSQGGLRSPLHF.

In DNA form, the CDR3 reads TGTGCCAGCAGCCAAGCTTCCAAAGCCTGCCGCACAGATACGCAGTATTTT. This encodes CASSQASKACRTDTQYF. The rearrangement joins TRBV3-1 (or the pseudogene TRBV3-2) to TRBJ2-3; no firm D call. CDR1 is LGHDT, CDR2 YNNKEL, per germline (reference sequence). The ends were cut back, 1 base at V and 1 base at J, with 15 bases in the middle. The CDR3 contains 17 residues.

The chain joins TRBV5-4 to TRBJ1-2; TRBD1 agrees at 9 bases. Trimming at V came to 4 bases and at J to 3 bases, leaving 16 bases not matched to a gene. In germline, CDR1 is SGHNT, CDR2 YYREEE (reference sequence). There are 18 residues in the CDR3. The CDR3 DNA reads TGTGCCAGCAGCCAAGACAGGGGGTTTGGACTTTCCGACTATGGCTACACCTTC. It yields the protein CASSQDRGFGLSDYGYTF. The full variable domain, rest sourced from reference TRBV5-4 and TRBJ1-2, is ETGVTQSPTHLIKTRGQQVTLRCSSQSGHNTVSWYQQALGQGPQFIFQYYREEENGRGNFPPRFSGLQFPNYSSELNVNALELDDSALYLCASSQDRGFGLSDYGYTFGSGTRLTVV.

The CDR3 DNA reads as TGTGCCAGCAGCTTAGAAGCGGGGGGGATAAGGAATACGCAGTATTTT. It codes for CASSLEAGGIRNTQYF. The chain links TRBV7-2 to TRBJ2-3, with 10 bases lining up with TRBD2. The germline V gene encodes CDR1 SGHTA and CDR2 FQGNSA. V shed 1 base and J 7 bases; nucleotides not matched to a gene: 8. The CDR3 is made up of 16 amino acids.

The J gene is TRBJ1-5, the V gene TRBV28; D unresolved. CDR3 length: 14 amino acids. The V and J ends lost 6 bases and 11 bases respectively, with 20 bases between them. Germline values: CDR1 MDHEN, CDR2 SYDVKM. As DNA, the CDR3 is TGTGCCAGCAGCCCGCGCCAGACACCTCCAGCCCAGCATTTT. Translation: CASSPRQTPPAQHF. The full variable domain, its missing parts supplied by reference TRBV28 and TRBJ1-5, is DVKVTQSSRYLVKRTGEKVFLECVQDMDHENMFWYRQDPGLGLRLIYFSYDVKMKEKGDIPEGYSVSREKKERFSLILESASTNQTSMYLCASSPRQTPPAQHFGDGTRLSIL.

The rearrangement uses TRBV2 and TRBJ2-6; D uncertain. The V gene lost 8 bases and the J gene lost 8 bases, with 13 bases spanning the gap. CDR3 length: 13 residues. Looked up from germline, CDR1 is SNHLY and CDR2 is FYNNEI. The CDR3, as DNA: TGTGCCAGCGGGAAAGTTACGACCAACGTCCTGACTTTC. It translates to CASGKVTTNVLTF. The full variable domain, completed using reference TRBV2 and TRBJ2-6, is EPEVTQTPSHQVTQMGQEVILRCVPISNHLYFYWYRQILGQKVEFLVSFYNNEISEKSEIFDDQFSVERPDGSNFTLKIRSTKLEDSAMYFCASGKVTTNVLTFGAGSRLTVL.

The chain carries TRBV6-5 and TRBJ1-5; D is uncertain. The CDR3 is 14 residues long. V lost 7 bases and J lost 2, with 12 bases in between. Germline assignment: CDR1 MNHEY and CDR2 SVGAGI. DNA of the CDR3: TGTGCCAGCATAGCGGGTTTAGGCAATCAGCCCCAGCATTTT. Its protein is CASIAGLGNQPQHF.

The V gene is TRBV29-1, the J gene TRBJ2-2; 8 positions agree with TRBD2. This CDR3 has 16 residues. The V segment lost 3 bases and the J segment 4 bases; nucleotides outside the gene matches: 10. In germline, CDR1 is SQVTM, CDR2 ANQGSEA. This chain's CDR3 is CSVERFSGGGTGELFF. The CDR3 region has the DNA TGCAGCGTTGAGAGGTTTTCCGGGGGGGGCACCGGGGAGCTGTTTTTT.

The V call is TRBV19, the J call TRBJ2-1, with D possibly matching TRBD2 (6 bases). Germline CDR1 and CDR2: LNHDA and SQIVND (reference sequence). The length of the CDR3 is 15 residues. The germline V and J ends were trimmed by 7 bases and 4 bases, with 17 bases remaining between them. The CDR3 region has the DNA TGTGCCAGTAACCCGGGGGTGACCACGTACAATGAGCAGTTCTTC. It is translated as CASNPGVTTYNEQFF.

This sequence joins TRBV7-9 and TRBJ1-2; 8 bases are a match to TRBD1. CDR1 is SEHNR, CDR2 FQNEAQ, per germline (reference sequence). V trimming: 5 bases; J trimming: 5 bases; junction bases outside the gene matches: 4. This CDR3 has 13 amino acids. The CDR3 reads CASSLNRGYGYTF. The CDR3 coding sequence is TGTGCCAGCAGCCTCAACAGGGGGTATGGCTACACCTTC.

This clone was seen once. This chain connects TRBV12-3 or TRBV12-4 to TRBJ2-7; D possibly corresponds to TRBD1 (5 bases). The CDR3 is 13 residues long. V shed 2 bases and J shed 8 bases, with 13 bases lying between them. The chain's CDR3 is CASSLIWQGQQYF. Here the CDR3 DNA reads TGTGCCAGCAGTTTAATATGGCAGGGCCAGCAGTACTTC.

V gene TRBV25-1 combines with J gene TRBJ1-6; no clear D. The CDR3 spans 16 residues. Between the trimmed V and J ends, which lost 6 bases and 10 bases, there was a span of 22 bases. The germline CDR1 and CDR2 sequences are MGHDK and SYGVNS. The CDR3 protein is CASSNVVGIGSSPLHF. The CDR3, as DNA: TGTGCCAGCAGCAACGTTGTAGGTATAGGGAGCTCACCCCTCCACTTT.